A single TCR beta chain is shown here with its context. The antigen is undetermined. V lost 2 bases and J 6 bases, leaving 19 bases between the germline ends. In germline, CDR1 is MNHNY, CDR2 SVGAGI (reference sequence). The CDR3 is made up of 16 amino acids. The data originate from a study of STAT5B mutations in CD4+ large granular lymphocyte leukemia. Findings and caveats of the study: Data were not HLA-matched across samples.

In the study's own analysis: The detection floor for productive clonotype frequency was 2.59 x 10-5. The method was immunoSEQ multiplex PCR; TCRdb's version includes in-frame clones alone and lacks a portion of them. Clone size and V and J calls were adopted from that table, with D and trimming inferred from the DNA. The sample includes 15,000 to 20,000 clones, about 88% of them seen just once. The sample comprised CD4+ T cells from blood buffy coats. The chain joins TRBV6-6 to TRBJ1-1; the D gene is possibly TRBD1 (6 bases). This TCR derives from a human donor in good health. The chain's CDR3 is CASSYPPGDSFAEAFF. Here the CDR3 DNA reads TGTGCCAGCAGTTACCCACCAGGGGATTCTTTCGCTGAAGCTTTCTTT.